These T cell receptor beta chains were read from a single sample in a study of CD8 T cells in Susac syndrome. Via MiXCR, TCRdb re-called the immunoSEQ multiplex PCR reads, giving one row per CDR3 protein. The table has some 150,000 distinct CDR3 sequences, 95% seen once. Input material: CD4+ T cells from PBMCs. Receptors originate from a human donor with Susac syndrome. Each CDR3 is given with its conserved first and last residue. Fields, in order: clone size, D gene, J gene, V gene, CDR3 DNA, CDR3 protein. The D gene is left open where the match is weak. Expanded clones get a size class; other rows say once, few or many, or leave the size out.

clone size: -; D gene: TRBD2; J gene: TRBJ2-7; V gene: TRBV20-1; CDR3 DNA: TGCAGTGCTAGATTGGCTAGCGGGGGTACCTACGAGCAGTACTTC; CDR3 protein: CSARLASGGTYEQYF
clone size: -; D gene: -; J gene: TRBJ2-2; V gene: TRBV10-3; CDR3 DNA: TGTGCCATCACTCGTACAGGGACCGGGGAGCTGTTTTTT; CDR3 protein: CAITRTGTGELFF
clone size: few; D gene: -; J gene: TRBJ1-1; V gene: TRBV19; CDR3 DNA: TGTGCCAGTAGTAGCAGGGACACTGAAGCTTTCTTT; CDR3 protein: CASSSRDTEAFF
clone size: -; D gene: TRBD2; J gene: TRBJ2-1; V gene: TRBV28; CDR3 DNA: TGTGCCAGCAGTTGGGCGGGACTAGCGGGAGGGCCCCGGAATGAGCAGTTCTTC; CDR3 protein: CASSWAGLAGGPRNEQFF
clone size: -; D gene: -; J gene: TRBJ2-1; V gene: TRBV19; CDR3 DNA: TGTGCCACCAGAGGGATCCGCGGCCCCAATGAGCAGTTCTTC; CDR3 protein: CATRGIRGPNEQFF
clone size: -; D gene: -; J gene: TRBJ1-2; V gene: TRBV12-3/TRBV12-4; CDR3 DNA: TGTGCCAGCAGTTTAGGGGCAGACTATGGCTACACCTTC; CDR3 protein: CASSLGADYGYTF
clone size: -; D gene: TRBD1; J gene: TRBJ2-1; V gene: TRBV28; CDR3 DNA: TGTGCCATCCTCGACAGGGCGAATGAGCAGTTCTTC; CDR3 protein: CAILDRANEQFF
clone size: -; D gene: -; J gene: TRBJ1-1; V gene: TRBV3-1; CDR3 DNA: TGTGCCAGCAGCCAAGTGGATGAAGCTTTCTTT; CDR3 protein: CASSQVDEAFF
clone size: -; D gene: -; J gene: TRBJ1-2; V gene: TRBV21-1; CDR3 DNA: TGTGCCAGCAGCAAAAGGGGAACAGAAATCTATGGCTACACCTTC; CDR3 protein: CASSKRGTEIYGYTF
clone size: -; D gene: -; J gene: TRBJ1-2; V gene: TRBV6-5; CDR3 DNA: TGTGCCAGCCAAACGGGGGGCTATGGCTACACCTTC; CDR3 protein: CASQTGGYGYTF
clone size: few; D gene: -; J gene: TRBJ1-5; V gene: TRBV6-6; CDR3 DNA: TGTGCCAGCGTTAAGGACCTCAGGCATGATCAGCCCCAGCATTTT; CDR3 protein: CASVKDLRHDQPQHF
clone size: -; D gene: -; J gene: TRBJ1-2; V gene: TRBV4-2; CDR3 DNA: TGTGCCAGCAGCCAACGTGAGGATGGCTACACCTTC; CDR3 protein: CASSQREDGYTF
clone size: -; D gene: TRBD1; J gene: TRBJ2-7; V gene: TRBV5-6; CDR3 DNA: TGTGCCAGCAGCTTGGGTGACAGGGGGCAGTTCTACGAGCAGTACTTC; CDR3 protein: CASSLGDRGQFYEQYF
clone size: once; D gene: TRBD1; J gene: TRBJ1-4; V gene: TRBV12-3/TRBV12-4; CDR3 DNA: TGTGCCAGCAGCTACGGGACAGCTAATGAAAAACTGTTTTTT; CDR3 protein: CASSYGTANEKLFF
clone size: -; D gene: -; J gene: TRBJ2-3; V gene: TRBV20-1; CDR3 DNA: TGCAGTGCTGGCCAGTTTGAGGGCACAGATACGCAGTATTTT; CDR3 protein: CSAGQFEGTDTQYF
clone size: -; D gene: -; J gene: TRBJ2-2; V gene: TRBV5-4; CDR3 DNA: TGTGCCAGCAGCTTGGCGGGGAGCAGGGTGGGTACCGGGGAGCTGTTTTTT; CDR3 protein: CASSLAGSRVGTGELFF
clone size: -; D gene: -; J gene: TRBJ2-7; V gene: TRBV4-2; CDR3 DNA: TGTGCCAGCAGCCAAGAGTGGGCGAACTACGAGCAGTACTTC; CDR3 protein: CASSQEWANYEQYF
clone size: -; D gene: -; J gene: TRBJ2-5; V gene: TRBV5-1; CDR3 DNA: TGCGCCAGCAGCTTGGAACAGCCAGAGACCCAGTACTTC; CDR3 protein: CASSLEQPETQYF
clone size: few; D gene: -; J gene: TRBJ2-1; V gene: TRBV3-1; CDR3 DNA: TGTGCCAGCAGCCCCACCGGGGGATCCTACAATGAGCAGTTCTTC; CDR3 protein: CASSPTGGSYNEQFF
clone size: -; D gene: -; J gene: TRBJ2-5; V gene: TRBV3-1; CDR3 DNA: TGTGCCAGCAGCCAAGACCCAGGGGAAGTCCGGGAGACCCAGTACTTC; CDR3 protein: CASSQDPGEVRETQYF
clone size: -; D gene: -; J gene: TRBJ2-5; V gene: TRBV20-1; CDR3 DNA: TGCAGTGCTTCTGTCACTCAAGAGACCCAGTACTTC; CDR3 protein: CSASVTQETQYF
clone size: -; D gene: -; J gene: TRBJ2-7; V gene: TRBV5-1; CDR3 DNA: TGCGCCAGCAGCTTGGTGCAGACCGGCGCCTACGAGCAGTACTTC; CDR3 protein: CASSLVQTGAYEQYF
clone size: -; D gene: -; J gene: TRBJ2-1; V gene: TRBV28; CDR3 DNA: TGTGCCAGCAGTTTTAGGAGGGATAGATACAATGAGCAGTTCTTC; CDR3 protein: CASSFRRDRYNEQFF
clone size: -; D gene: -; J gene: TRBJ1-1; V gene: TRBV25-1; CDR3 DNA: TGTGCCAGCAGTGAATGGGGCAGCCCTGAAGCTTTCTTT; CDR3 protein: CASSEWGSPEAFF
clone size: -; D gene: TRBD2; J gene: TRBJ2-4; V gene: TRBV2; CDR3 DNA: TGTGCCAGCAGTACCAGCGGGAGGGAAAACATTCAGTACTTC; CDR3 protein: CASSTSGRENIQYF
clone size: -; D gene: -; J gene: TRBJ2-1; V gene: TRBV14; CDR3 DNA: TGTGCCAGCAGCCAACTCCCAGGGGCCCTTACCTACAATGAGCAGTTCTTC; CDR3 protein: CASSQLPGALTYNEQFF
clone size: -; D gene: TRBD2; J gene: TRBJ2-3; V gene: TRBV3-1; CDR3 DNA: TGTGCCAGCAGCCGCCTAGCGGGAGATACGCAGTATTTT; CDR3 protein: CASSRLAGDTQYF
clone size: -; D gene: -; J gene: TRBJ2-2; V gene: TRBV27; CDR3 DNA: TGTGCCAGCCTTTCGCGCGTCACCGGGGAGCTGTTTTTT; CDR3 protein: CASLSRVTGELFF
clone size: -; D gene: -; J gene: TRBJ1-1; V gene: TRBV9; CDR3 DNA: TGTGCCAGCAGCGTACATGGAGGTACCACTGAAGCTTTCTTT; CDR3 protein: CASSVHGGTTEAFF
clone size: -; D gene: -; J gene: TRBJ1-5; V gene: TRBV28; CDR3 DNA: TGTGCCAGCAGTTTAGGGGCAGCCTTTCAACCCCAGCATTTT; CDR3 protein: CASSLGAAFQPQHF
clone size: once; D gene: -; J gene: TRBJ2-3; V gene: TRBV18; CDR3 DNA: TGTGCCAGCTCGGGGGAGCGATTCGCAGATACGCAGTATTTT; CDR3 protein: CASSGERFADTQYF